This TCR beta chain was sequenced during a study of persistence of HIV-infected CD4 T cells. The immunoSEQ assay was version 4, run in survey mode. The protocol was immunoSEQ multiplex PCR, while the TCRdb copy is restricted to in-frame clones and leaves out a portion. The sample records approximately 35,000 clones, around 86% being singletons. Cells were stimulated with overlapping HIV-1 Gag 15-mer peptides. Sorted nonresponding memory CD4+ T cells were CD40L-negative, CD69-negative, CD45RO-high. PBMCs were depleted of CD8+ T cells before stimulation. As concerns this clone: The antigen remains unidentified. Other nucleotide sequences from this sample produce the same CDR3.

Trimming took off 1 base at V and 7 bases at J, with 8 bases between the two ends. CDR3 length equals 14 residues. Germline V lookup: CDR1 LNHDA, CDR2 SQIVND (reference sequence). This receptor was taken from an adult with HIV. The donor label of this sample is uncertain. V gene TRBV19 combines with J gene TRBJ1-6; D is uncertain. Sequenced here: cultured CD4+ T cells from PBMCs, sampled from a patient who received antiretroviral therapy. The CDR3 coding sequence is TGTGCCAGTAGTATAGGTAGTCCGAATTCACCCCTCCACTTT. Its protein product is CASSIGSPNSPLHF.